This TCR beta chain emerged from a study of T-cell reconstitution after alpha-beta-depleted transplantation in children. Unique molecular identifiers were incorporated during preparation of the TCRbeta library. In TCRdb, the PCR reads were re-called with MiXCR into one record per CDR3 protein. Among about a million distinct CDR3 sequences listed, about 29% were seen once. The study, taken as a whole, reports: Diversity and T-cell counts at one year after transplant derived mostly from new T cells. Some patients' high day-60 TCRbeta diversity was attributed to recipient cells surviving conditioning. There were reportedly several hundred expanded graft clones from which alpha-beta T cells came about two months after transplant.

The CDR3 is 15 residues long. The ends were cut back, 6 bases at V and 5 bases at J, with 19 bases in the middle. Germline CDR1 and CDR2: MNHEY and SVGEGT. In this sample, this clonotype turned up a few times. Its target is unknown. The TCR originated in a boy younger than two who had a stem cell transplant for SCID, so the T cells may come from the graft donor. The source material was PBMCs, mostly from graft donor cells, sampled 360 days after TCRalphabeta/CD19-depleted stem cell transplant. This chain links TRBV6-2 or TRBV6-3 with TRBJ2-5; D might be TRBD1 (5 bases). Here the CDR3 reads CASRPFRVAQETQYF. CDR3 sequence (DNA): TGTGCCAGCAGACCATTCAGGGTTGCCCAGGAGACCCAGTACTTC.